This T cell receptor (beta chain) was recorded in a study of blood T cell repertoires in COVID-19. The repertoire was sequenced with immunoSEQ multiplex PCR; TCRdb's copy has only in-frame clones and lacks some. The profile shows about 110,000 clones, about 85% of them singletons. Trimming removed 1 base at V and 7 bases at J, with 11 bases between. This CDR3 contains 15 residues. Germline CDR1 SGHTA, CDR2 FQGNSA. The sequence derives from a woman in her sixties or seventies with acute or convalescent COVID-19. Sequencing used peripheral blood. The V call is TRBV7-2, the J call TRBJ1-6, with no clear D. CDR3: CASSLVKGGNSPLHF. The CDR3 coding sequence is TGTGCCAGCAGCTTAGTCAAGGGAGGGAATTCACCCCTCCACTTT.